Presented here are 22 T cell receptor beta chains from one specimen sequenced in a study of identical twins. Each CDR3 protein is one row after TCRdb ran MiXCR on the 5' RACE reads. The profile shows about 520,000 distinct CDR3 sequences, 22% of them singletons. This same sample was also taken into another study, of T cells expressing NK-cell markers.

The sequenced sample was CD4+ T cells sorted from blood. These receptors all come from a woman between 18 and 30 years old in good health.

The chain carries TRBV10-3 and TRBJ1-1, with D perhaps matching TRBD1 (6 bases). V was cut by 10 bases and J by 1 base, with 13 bases left in between. Germline V lookup: CDR1 ENHRY, CDR2 SYGVKD. CDR3 length equals 13 residues. The CDR3 sequence is CATKQGPNTEAFF. CDR3 DNA: TGTGCCACCAAACAGGGCCCGAACACTGAAGCTTTCTTT.

This clonotype showed up many times. This chain joins TRBV5-1 and TRBJ2-1; D remains unclear. The CDR3 sequence is 15 residues long. Germline V CDR1 and CDR2: SGHRS, YFSETQ. The ends were cut back, 5 bases at V and 0 bases at J, with 12 bases in the middle. The CDR3: CASSSGKSSYNEQFF. In DNA form, the CDR3 reads TGCGCCAGCAGTTCAGGTAAAAGCTCCTACAATGAGCAGTTCTTC.

The gene calls are TRBV11-2 and TRBJ2-3; the match to TRBD2 covers 10 bases. The CDR3 runs to 16 residues. Germline V CDR1 and CDR2: SGHAT, FQNNGV. J lost 1 base, V lost 4 bases, and 5 bases had no gene match. CDR3: CASSSLAGAGTDTQYF. The CDR3 coding sequence is TGTGCCAGCAGCTCCCTAGCGGGGGCCGGCACAGATACGCAGTATTTT.

This clonotype was found a few times. This sequence joins TRBV10-1 and TRBJ2-3; D possibly corresponds to TRBD2 (5 bases). CDR1 and CDR2 from the germline V gene are WNHNN and SYGVQD (reference sequence). The CDR3 sequence is 14 residues long. The germline V and J ends were trimmed by 5 bases and 4 bases, with 13 bases remaining between them. The CDR3 here is CASSKAGGADTQYF. The CDR3 DNA reads as TGCGCCAGCAGTAAGGCCGGAGGCGCAGATACGCAGTATTTT.

This chain joins TRBV12-3 or TRBV12-4 and TRBJ2-7; D is undetermined. The CDR3 has 14 amino acids. The V end was cut by 5 bases, the J end by 2 bases, with 13 bases between. CDR3 nucleotide sequence: TGTGCCAGCAGTCCTCGTCTAGTAACCTACGAGCAGTACTTC. It is translated as CASSPRLVTYEQYF.

As DNA, the CDR3 is TGTGCCAGCAGCTTAGCTAGCGGGGGTACCAATGAGCAGTTCTTC. Residues: CASSLASGGTNEQFF. The chain uses TRBV7-9 and TRBJ2-1; 9 nucleotides align to TRBD2. V lost 0 bases and J lost 6; bases outside the gene matches: 3. This CDR3 contains 15 residues. Looked up from germline, CDR1 is SEHNR and CDR2 is FQNEAQ (reference sequence).

This clonotype was observed at least ten times. The chain couples TRBV12-3 or TRBV12-4 to TRBJ2-5, with D possibly TRBD2 on 5 matching bases. The CDR3 is 14 residues long. Trimming left V 3 bases short and J 4 bases short, with 12 bases between. The CDR3 loop is CASSLSVGGETQYF. The CDR3 nucleotides are TGTGCCAGCAGTTTGTCCGTTGGAGGAGAGACCCAGTACTTC.

V gene TRBV5-6 combines with J gene TRBJ2-7; 9 positions agree with TRBD1. The CDR3 covers 14 residues. J was trimmed by 3 bases and V by 4 bases; bases with no gene match: 5. Germline CDR1 reads SGHDT; CDR2 reads YYEEEE. Here the CDR3 reads CASSPTGQGYEQYF. CDR3 nucleotide sequence: TGTGCCAGCAGCCCGACGGGACAGGGCTACGAGCAGTACTTC.

This clonotype was counted many times. The rearrangement joins TRBV29-1 to TRBJ2-1; possibly TRBD2 for D (6 bases). Trimming left V 7 bases short and J 0 bases short, with 13 bases between. Germline loops: CDR1 SQVTM, CDR2 ANQGSEA. This CDR3 is 14 amino acids long. The CDR3 is CSGQGGVSYNEQFF. The CDR3 DNA reads TGCAGCGGTCAGGGCGGGGTCTCCTACAATGAGCAGTTCTTC.

The chain links TRBV7-8 to TRBJ1-1; no clear D gene. V was shortened by 2 bases and J by 6 bases, with 13 bases between the two germline ends. This CDR3 has 14 residues. Germline values: CDR1 SGHVS, CDR2 FQNEAQ. CDR3 region: CASSLRHRHPEAFF. The CDR3 DNA is TGTGCCAGCAGCTTAAGACATAGGCACCCTGAAGCTTTCTTT.

The chain is built from TRBV20-1 and TRBJ2-1; TRBD2 is a possible D gene (5 bases). CDR1 is DFQATT, CDR2 SNEGSKA, per germline (reference sequence). This CDR3 contains 12 residues. V lost 7 bases and J lost 4, with 11 bases in between. The CDR3 DNA reads as TGCAGTGTGTTCCTAGCTTACAATGAGCAGTTCTTC. Translating it yields CSVFLAYNEQFF.

The V call is TRBV20-1, the J call TRBJ2-6; no reliable D call. CDR1 DFQATT and CDR2 SNEGSKA come from the germline V gene (reference sequence). The V end lost 5 bases, the J end lost 0 bases, and 8 bases lay between the germline ends. The CDR3 covers 14 residues. This CDR3 is CSAPPNSGANVLTF. CDR3 bases: TGCAGTGCTCCTCCAAACTCTGGGGCCAACGTCCTGACTTTC.

The rearrangement uses TRBV20-1 and TRBJ1-2, with D hard to call. V dropped 5 bases and J dropped 4 bases, with 23 bases sitting between them. Germline V gene lookup returns CDR1 DFQATT and CDR2 SNEGSKA (reference sequence). This CDR3 spans 16 amino acids. CDR3 coding DNA: TGCAGTGCTCTCCGCCTTAATCGGCAGGTGACCTATGGCTACACCTTC. Encoded protein: CSALRLNRQVTYGYTF.

This rearrangement joins TRBV7-3 to TRBJ2-7, with D possibly matching TRBD2 (6 bases). V lost 2 bases to trimming and J lost 5 bases, with 10 bases between them. Germline-derived CDR1 and CDR2 are SGHTA and FQGTGA. The CDR3 length is 13 residues. The CDR3, as DNA: TGTGCCAGCAGCTTAGATCCGGGAGACGAGCAGTACTTC. Translation: CASSLDPGDEQYF.

The table lists this clonotype with a few counts. The chain couples TRBV5-1 to TRBJ2-5; 9 bases align to TRBD2. The length of the CDR3 is 14 residues. Germline CDR1 SGHRS, CDR2 YFSETQ. Germline trimming cut 5 bases from V and 1 base from J; bases unmatched to any gene: 3. The CDR3 DNA follows: TGCGCCAGCAGGTCTAGCGGGGTCCAAGAGACCCAGTACTTC. Protein product: CASRSSGVQETQYF.

In its sample, this clonotype was seen a few times. The J gene is TRBJ2-3, the V gene TRBV5-1; D call uncertain. The CDR3 has 12 residues. Germline V lookup: CDR1 SGHRS, CDR2 YFSETQ. V lost 0 bases to trimming and J lost 6 bases, with 5 bases between them. DNA for the CDR3: TGCGCCAGCAGCTTGGAATGGGATACGCAGTATTTT. It translates to CASSLEWDTQYF.

The sample holds a few counts of this clonotype. This sequence joins TRBV20-1 and TRBJ1-5, with a weak D call TRBD1 (5 bases). CDR1 and CDR2 (germline): DFQATT, SNEGSKA (reference sequence). Trimming stripped 2 bases from V and 7 bases from J, with 12 bases between. The CDR3 has 13 residues. The CDR3 DNA sequence: TGCAGTGCTAGAATTGGGGGTTGGCAGCCCCAGCATTTT. It translates to CSARIGGWQPQHF.

V gene TRBV20-1 combines with J gene TRBJ1-4, with D hard to call. Per the germline V gene, CDR1 is DFQATT and CDR2 is SNEGSKA (reference sequence). The V end was cut by 1 base, the J end by 15 bases, with 12 bases between. CDR3 length: 11 residues. CDR3 sequence (DNA): TGCAGTGCTAGAGTAAGGGATCGGGTGTTTTTT. Amino acid sequence: CSARVRDRVFF.

The table lists this clonotype with many counts. This sequence joins TRBV20-1 and TRBJ2-1; 10 bases align to TRBD2. V lost 6 bases and J lost 5; bases outside the gene matches: 4. Germline loops: CDR1 DFQATT, CDR2 SNEGSKA (reference sequence). This CDR3 spans 13 amino acids. For the CDR3, the DNA is TGCAGTGCCCCACTAGCGGGGAACAATGAGCAGTTCTTC. It translates to CSAPLAGNNEQFF.

This clonotype was seen many times. The chain is built from TRBV5-1 and TRBJ1-1; D is possibly TRBD1 (5 bases). The CDR3 runs to 15 residues. The germline V and J ends were trimmed by 0 bases and 5 bases, with 14 bases remaining between them. Germline V lookup: CDR1 SGHRS, CDR2 YFSETQ. The CDR3 reads CASSLVGPRGTEAFF. CDR3 bases: TGCGCCAGCAGCTTGGTGGGACCCCGAGGAACTGAAGCTTTCTTT. Full variable domain (rest looked up from reference TRBV5-1 and TRBJ1-1): KAGVTQTPRYLIKTRGQQVTLSCSPISGHRSVSWYQQTPGQGLQFLFEYFSETQRNKGNFPGRFSGRQFSNSRSEMNVSTLELGDSALYLCASSLVGPRGTEAFFGQGTRLTVV.

The chain carries TRBV12-3 or TRBV12-4 and TRBJ2-1; 7 bases line up with TRBD2. The CDR3 runs 15 residues. Trimming at V came to 6 bases and at J to 0 bases, leaving 5 bases not matched to a gene. For the CDR3, the DNA is TGTGCCAGCAGACTAGCGTCCAGCTCCTACAATGAGCAGTTCTTC. Protein sequence: CASRLASSSYNEQFF.

V and J are TRBV7-6 and TRBJ2-2, with 10 nucleotides matching TRBD2. The CDR3 has 16 residues. Trimming took 4 bases from V and 6 from J; bases not matched to a gene: 8. CDR1 SGHVS and CDR2 FNYEAQ come from the germline V gene. CDR3 sequence: CASSSLAGVGAGELFF. The CDR3 nucleotides read TGTGCCAGCAGCTCCCTAGCGGGGGTGGGCGCCGGGGAGCTGTTTTTT.